Below are 3 T cell receptor beta chains sequenced from a single sample in a study of follicular helper T cells after annual influenza vaccination. The time point denotes: 2014-2015 season, pre-vaccination. Sequencing was performed with immunoSEQ multiplex PCR; in TCRdb, only in-frame clones are kept and a portion is missing. The repertoire holds some 2,500 clones, with more than 85% as singletons. This specimen was CXCR5+ CD38+ circulating T follicular helper cells from blood, taken on the day of influenza vaccination. Subset described: circulating Tfh, non-naive CD4+CXCR5+PD-1+ (ICOS+CD38+ or ICOS-CD38-). The receptors originated from an adult who received the influenza vaccine.

J is TRBJ2-1 and V is TRBV4-1; 11 nucleotides align to TRBD2. Germline values: CDR1 MGHRA, CDR2 YSYEKL. The CDR3 has 16 amino acids. The J segment lost 3 bases and the V segment lost 2 bases, leaving 3 bases of the junction unmatched. CDR3 in amino acids: CASSQTLAGGYNEQFF. The CDR3 DNA is TGCGCCAGCAGCCAAACTCTAGCGGGAGGCTACAATGAGCAGTTCTTC.

This clone has a single count. V usage is TRBV5-1 and J usage is TRBJ1-1; 7 nucleotides agree with TRBD1. The J segment lost 3 bases and the V segment lost 7 bases, leaving 9 bases of the junction unmatched. The CDR3 length is 14 residues. The germline V gene encodes CDR1 SGHRS and CDR2 YFSETQ. For the CDR3, the DNA is TGCGCCAGCCGAAATGGAGGGACAGACACTGAAGCTTTCTTT. It codes for CASRNGGTDTEAFF.

The V and J genes are TRBV18 and TRBJ2-3; D remains unclear. Germline values: CDR1 KGHSH, CDR2 LQKENI. V dropped 1 base and J dropped 10 bases, with 6 bases sitting between them. The CDR3 contains 11 residues. The CDR3 reads CASSPQRAQYF. The DNA for the CDR3 is TGTGCCAGCTCACCACAGCGTGCGCAGTATTTT.